The 9 T cell receptor beta chains below were found in one sample sequenced in a study of cytomegalovirus exposure and HLA in healthy donors. PCR used 60 Vbeta primers and 13 Jbeta primers. TCRdb's table, derived via immunoSEQ multiplex PCR, lists solely in-frame clones and lacks some. The sample has about 170,000 clones; around 84% are singletons. Sequences were obtained from PBMCs. These TCRs come from a man younger than 35 in good health and CMV-seropositive.

The CDR3 bases are TGCGCCAGCAGGGCAGGGTTGACTGGGGCCAACGTCCTGACTTTC. The encoded protein is CASRAGLTGANVLTF. The chain couples TRBV4-3 to TRBJ2-6, with a possible D match to TRBD1 (5 bases). From germline, CDR1 is LGHNA and CDR2 YSLEER. CDR3 length equals 15 residues. Trimming stripped 6 bases from V and 2 bases from J, with 11 bases between.

CDR3 nucleotide sequence: TGTGCCAGCAGTTGGACAGGGTACTATGGCTACACCTTC. It yields the protein CASSWTGYYGYTF. This sequence joins TRBV6-5 and TRBJ1-2; 8 bases match TRBD1. CDR1 and CDR2 (germline): MNHEY, SVGAGI. V was pared by 4 bases and J by 3 bases, with 1 base of the junction left unmatched. The CDR3 is made up of 13 amino acids.

The chain recombines TRBV23-1 with TRBJ1-5; 7 bases are shared with TRBD1. TRBV23-1 qualifies as an ORF whose function is uncertain. The CDR3 length is 15 residues. V shed 2 bases, J shed 11 bases, and the junction held 12 bases outside the gene matches. The CDR3 is CASSQLTDRAGTQHF. The CDR3 nucleotides read TGCGCCAGCAGTCAACTCACCGACAGGGCCGGGACCCAGCATTTT.

V usage is TRBV19 and J usage is TRBJ1-1, with 8 bases lining up with TRBD1. This CDR3 comprises 13 residues. Germline-derived CDR1 and CDR2 are LNHDA and SQIVND (reference sequence). V lost 4 bases, J lost 4 bases, and 2 bases stayed unmatched. This chain's CDR3 is CASSSQGATEAFF. The CDR3 nucleotides read TGTGCCAGTAGTAGTCAGGGGGCCACTGAAGCTTTCTTT.

This clone was recorded once. J is TRBJ2-7 and V is TRBV7-9; D may be TRBD1 (6 bases). The V end lost 5 bases, the J end lost 7 bases, and 15 bases lay between the germline ends. The germline gives CDR1 SEHNR, CDR2 FQNEAQ (reference sequence). The CDR3 runs 13 residues. As DNA, the CDR3 is TGTGCCAGCAGCCCTTCAGGGGTGGGAGAGCAGTACTTC. The encoded protein is CASSPSGVGEQYF.

The sample holds one count of this clone. This chain uses TRBV6-5 with TRBJ2-2; 8 bases line up with TRBD2. CDR1 and CDR2 (germline): MNHEY, SVGAGI. Trimming removed 8 bases from V and 0 bases from J; junction bases left unmatched: 5. The CDR3 has 15 amino acids. The CDR3 DNA follows: TGTGCCAGCCGTCGGGGGGGCCCGAACACCGGGGAGCTGTTTTTT. It specifies CASRRGGPNTGELFF.

About this clone: At one boundary the junction diverges from the germline segment, which might be a read error. The chain employs TRBV7-9 and TRBJ1-5, with a weak D call TRBD1 (6 bases). From germline, CDR1 is SEHNR and CDR2 FQNEAQ (reference sequence). The CDR3 consists of 14 residues. In DNA form, the CDR3 reads TGTTCCAGCAGCAGGGACAATAGCAATCAGCCCCAGCATTTT. Translating it yields CSSSRDNSNQPQHF.

This chain uses TRBV7-2 with TRBJ1-2; D not certain. The V and J ends lost 1 base and 6 bases respectively, with 12 bases between them. The CDR3 is 14 amino acids. From germline, CDR1 is SGHTA and CDR2 FQGNSA. For the CDR3, the DNA is TGTGCCAGCAGCTTAGTCCGAGGGTGGGATGGCTACACCTTC. Its translation: CASSLVRGWDGYTF.

The chain recombines TRBV27 with TRBJ1-2, with D perhaps matching TRBD1 (6 bases). The V gene lost 6 bases and the J gene lost 8 bases, with 19 bases spanning the gap. Germline values: CDR1 MNHEY, CDR2 SMNVEV (reference sequence). The CDR3 totals 14 residues. Here the CDR3 reads CASSKGGATGGYTF. The CDR3, as DNA: TGTGCCAGCAGCAAAGGGGGTGCGACAGGAGGCTACACCTTC.